This record concerns one T cell receptor beta chain sequence. The assay was immunoSEQ multiplex PCR, and TCRdb's table has in-frame clones only and misses some. Altogether some 230,000 clones are present, 83% being singletons, with the ten largest covering less than 7.5%. Germline CDR1 SEHNR, CDR2 FQNEAQ (reference sequence). The CDR3 runs 13 residues. V lost 1 base, J lost 6 bases, and 3 bases stayed unmatched. This sample was taken from a study of blood T cell repertoires in COVID-19. Study in general: From T cells, B-cell-depleted T cells, or PBMCs came the material, which was cDNA or gDNA.

The sequenced sample was peripheral blood. The chain recombines TRBV7-9 with TRBJ2-7; 7 bases are a match to TRBD2. This TCR was sampled from a woman between 50 and 59 years old with acute or convalescent COVID-19. The CDR3 DNA is TGTGCCAGCAGCTTAGTGCGGGAGTTCGAGCAGTACTTC. Translated: CASSLVREFEQYF.